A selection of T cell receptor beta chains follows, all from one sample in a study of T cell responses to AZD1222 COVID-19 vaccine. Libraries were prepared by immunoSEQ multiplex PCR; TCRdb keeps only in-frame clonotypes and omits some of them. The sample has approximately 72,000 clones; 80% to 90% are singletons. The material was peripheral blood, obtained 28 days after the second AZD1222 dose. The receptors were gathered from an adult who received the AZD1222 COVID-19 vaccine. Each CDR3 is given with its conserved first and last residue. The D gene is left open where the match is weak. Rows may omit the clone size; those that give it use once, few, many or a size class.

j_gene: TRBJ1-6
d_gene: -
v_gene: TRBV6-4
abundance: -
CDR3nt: TGTGCCAGCAGTACCCACTTCGGGGAGTCACCCCTCCACTTT
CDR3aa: CASSTHFGESPLHF

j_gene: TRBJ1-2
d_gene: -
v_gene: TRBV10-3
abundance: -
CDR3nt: TGTGCCATCAGTGGGGGACACCGAGAGGACTATGGCTACACCTTC
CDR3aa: CAISGGHREDYGYTF

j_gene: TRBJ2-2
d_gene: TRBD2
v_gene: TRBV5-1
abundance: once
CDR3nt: TGCGCCAGCAACGGACTAGCGGCGACCGGGGAGCTGTTTTTT
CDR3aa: CASNGLAATGELFF

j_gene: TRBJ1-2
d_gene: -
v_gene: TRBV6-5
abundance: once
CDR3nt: TGTGCCAGCAGTTTGGGGACGGGAGTGAACTATGGCTACACCTTC
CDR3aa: CASSLGTGVNYGYTF

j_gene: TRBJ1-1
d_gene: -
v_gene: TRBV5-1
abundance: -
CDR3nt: TGCGCCAGCAGCTTGCAACACCGGGGGGCGAACACTGAAGCTTTCTTT
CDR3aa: CASSLQHRGANTEAFF

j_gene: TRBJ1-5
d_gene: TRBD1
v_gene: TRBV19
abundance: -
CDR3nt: TGTGCCACAGGGGGGGACGGGCCCCAGCATTTT
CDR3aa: CATGGDGPQHF

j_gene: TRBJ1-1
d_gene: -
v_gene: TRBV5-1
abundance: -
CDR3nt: TGCGCCAGCAGCTTGTCGGGAGGGACCACTGAAGCTTTCTTT
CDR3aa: CASSLSGGTTEAFF

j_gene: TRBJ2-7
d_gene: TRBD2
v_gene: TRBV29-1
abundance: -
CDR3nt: TGCAGCGTTGGGACTAGCGGTTTGGGGGAGCAGTACTTC
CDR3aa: CSVGTSGLGEQYF

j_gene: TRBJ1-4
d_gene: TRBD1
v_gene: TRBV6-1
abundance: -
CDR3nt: TGTGCCAGCAGTGAAGGTTGGGGACAGGGGGTTGAAAAACTGTTTTTT
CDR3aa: CASSEGWGQGVEKLFF

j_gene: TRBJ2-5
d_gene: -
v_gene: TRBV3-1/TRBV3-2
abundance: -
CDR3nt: TGTGCCAGCAGCCAAGCTCTGCAGGGTCAGACCCAGTACTTC
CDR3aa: CASSQALQGQTQYF

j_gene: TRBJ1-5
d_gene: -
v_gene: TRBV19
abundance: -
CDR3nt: TGTGCCAGTAACCTGGGGGGCAGGACCCAGCCCCAGCATTTT
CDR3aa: CASNLGGRTQPQHF

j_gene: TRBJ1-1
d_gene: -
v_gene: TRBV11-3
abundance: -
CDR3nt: TGTGCCAGCAGCCCATCCCCAGGGGAGAACACTGAAGCTTTCTTT
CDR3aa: CASSPSPGENTEAFF

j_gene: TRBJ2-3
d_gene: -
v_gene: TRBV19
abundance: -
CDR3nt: TGTGCCAGTAGTATAGGGACTGGGACGGGAGTTTTCCCAGATACGCAGTATTTT
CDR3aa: CASSIGTGTGVFPDTQYF

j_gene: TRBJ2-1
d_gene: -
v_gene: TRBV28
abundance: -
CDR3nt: TGTGCCAGCAGCTCTCAGCCCAATGAGCAGTTCTTC
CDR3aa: CASSSQPNEQFF

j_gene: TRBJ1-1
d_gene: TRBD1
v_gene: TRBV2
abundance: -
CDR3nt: TGTGCCAGCAGGGGGTTCCGGGACAGAAACACTGAAGCTTTCTTT
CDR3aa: CASRGFRDRNTEAFF

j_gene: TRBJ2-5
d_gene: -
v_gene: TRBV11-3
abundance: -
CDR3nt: TGTGCCAGCAGCTTAGATTCCGGACAGCCGTACTTC
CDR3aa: CASSLDSGQPYF

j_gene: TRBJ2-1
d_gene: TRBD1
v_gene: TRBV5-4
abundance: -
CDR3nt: TGTGCCAGCAGCGCCCCTTTACAGGGGGCGTTCAATGAGCAGTTCTTC
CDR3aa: CASSAPLQGAFNEQFF

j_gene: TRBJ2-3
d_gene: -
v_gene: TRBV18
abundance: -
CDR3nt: TGTGCCAGCTCATTCGACAGCCCCGAACAGTATTTT
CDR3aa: CASSFDSPEQYF

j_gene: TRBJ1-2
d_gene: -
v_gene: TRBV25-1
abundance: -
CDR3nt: TGTGCCAGCAGTGTGGACAGTAACTATGGCTACACCTTC
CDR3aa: CASSVDSNYGYTF

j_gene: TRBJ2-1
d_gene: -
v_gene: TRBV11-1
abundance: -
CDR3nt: TGTGCCAGCAGCTTAGCACGGAGATGGGATGTCAATGAGCAGTTCTTC
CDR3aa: CASSLARRWDVNEQFF

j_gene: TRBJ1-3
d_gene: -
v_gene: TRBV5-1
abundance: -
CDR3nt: TGCGCCAGCAGCTTGATAGACAGTTACTCTGGAAACACCATATATTTT
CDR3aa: CASSLIDSYSGNTIYF

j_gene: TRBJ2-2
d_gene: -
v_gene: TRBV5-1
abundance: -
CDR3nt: TGCGCCAGCCAGGGTGCACAGTACACCGGGGAGCTGTTTTTT
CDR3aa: CASQGAQYTGELFF

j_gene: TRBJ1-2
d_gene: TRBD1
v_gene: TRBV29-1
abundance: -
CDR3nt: TGCAGCGTTGAAGATCGACAGGGTTCGGGTGGCTACACCTTC
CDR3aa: CSVEDRQGSGGYTF

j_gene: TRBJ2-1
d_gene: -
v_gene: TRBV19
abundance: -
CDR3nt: TGTGCCAGTAGTATAGATGGGGGTTGGAAAGGCAATGAGCAGTTCTTC
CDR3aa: CASSIDGGWKGNEQFF

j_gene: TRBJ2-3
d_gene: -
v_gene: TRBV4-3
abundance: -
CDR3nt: TGCGCCAGCAGCCAAGAAAGGGGGAGCACAGATACGCAGTATTTT
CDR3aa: CASSQERGSTDTQYF

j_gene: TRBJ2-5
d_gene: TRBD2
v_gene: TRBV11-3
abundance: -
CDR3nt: TGTGCCAGCAGCCGGGGAGGGCCTCAAGAGACCCAGTACTTC
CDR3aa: CASSRGGPQETQYF

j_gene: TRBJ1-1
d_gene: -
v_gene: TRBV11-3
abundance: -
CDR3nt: TGTGCCAGCAGCTTGAACATGGAGTCTGAAGCTTTCTTT
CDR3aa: CASSLNMESEAFF

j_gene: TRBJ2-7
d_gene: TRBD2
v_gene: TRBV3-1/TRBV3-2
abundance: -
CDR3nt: TGTGCCAGCAGCCAAGGACTAGCGGGAGGGCGATCTTACGAGCAGTACTTC
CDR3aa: CASSQGLAGGRSYEQYF

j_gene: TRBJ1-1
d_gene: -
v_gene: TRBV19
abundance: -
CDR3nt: TGTGCCAGTAACTCCTGGGGGGTGAACACTGAAGCTTTCTTT
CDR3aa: CASNSWGVNTEAFF

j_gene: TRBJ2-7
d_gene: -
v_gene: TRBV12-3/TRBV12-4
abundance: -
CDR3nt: TGTGCCAGCAGTTTTGAGGTCTCCTACGAGCAGTACTTC
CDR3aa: CASSFEVSYEQYF

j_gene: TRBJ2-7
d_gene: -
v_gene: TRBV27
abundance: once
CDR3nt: TGTGCCAGCAGTTTATCCCAGCAAAGCTCCTACGAGCAGTACTTC
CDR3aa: CASSLSQQSSYEQYF

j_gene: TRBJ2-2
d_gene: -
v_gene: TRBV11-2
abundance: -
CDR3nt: TGTGCCAGCAGCCCAGCCCTCGAGACGGGGGAGCTGTTTTTT
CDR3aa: CASSPALETGELFF

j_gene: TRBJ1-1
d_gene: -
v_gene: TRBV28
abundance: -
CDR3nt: TGTGCCAGCAGCCCAATAGGGAGACAGAGTGAAGCTTTCTTT
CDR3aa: CASSPIGRQSEAFF

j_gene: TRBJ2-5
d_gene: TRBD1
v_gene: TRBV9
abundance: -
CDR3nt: TGTGCCAGCAGTGACTCGACAGGGGGCGGAGAGACCCAGTACTTC
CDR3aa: CASSDSTGGGETQYF

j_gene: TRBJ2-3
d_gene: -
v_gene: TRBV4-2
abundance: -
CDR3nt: TGTGCCAGCAGCCAAGCGGGTCCAGATACGCAGTATTTT
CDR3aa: CASSQAGPDTQYF

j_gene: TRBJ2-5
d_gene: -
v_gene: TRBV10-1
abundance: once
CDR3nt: TGCGCCAGCAGTGAAGACCAAGAGACCCAGTACTTC
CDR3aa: CASSEDQETQYF

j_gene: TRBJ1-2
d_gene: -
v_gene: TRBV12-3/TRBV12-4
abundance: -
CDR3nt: TGTGCCAGCAGCCTCACAGGGATGGCTGGCTACACCTTC
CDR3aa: CASSLTGMAGYTF

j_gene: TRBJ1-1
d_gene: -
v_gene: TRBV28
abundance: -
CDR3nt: TGTGCCAGCAGTCCAACGACAGGTTGGAACACTGAAGCTTTCTTT
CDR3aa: CASSPTTGWNTEAFF

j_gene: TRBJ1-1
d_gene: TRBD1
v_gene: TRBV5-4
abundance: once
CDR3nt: TGTGCCAGCAGCTATCCGGGACAGGGTTCCGCTTTCTTT
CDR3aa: CASSYPGQGSAFF